The 8 T cell receptor beta chains below were found in one sample sequenced in a study of breast tumors, draining lymph nodes, adjacent tissues. TCRdb redid the calling of the multiplex PCR reads with MiXCR, one entry per CDR3 protein. Among around 66,000 distinct CDR3 sequences, 40% to 55% were seen once, and the ten largest hold 8.4%. Sequencing was performed on breast tumor tissue. The receptor set was obtained from a female donor with breast cancer. Some clones in this sample may be carry-over from other donors' samples.

This clonotype was observed many times. This chain joins TRBV12-3 or TRBV12-4 and TRBJ1-5, with 10 bases matching TRBD1. J was trimmed by 5 bases and V by 4 bases; bases with no gene match: 5. The CDR3 sequence is 15 residues long. The CDR3 protein is CASSSPGTGDQPQHF. CDR3 nucleotides: TGTGCCAGCAGTTCTCCCGGGACAGGGGATCAGCCCCAGCATTTT.

The CDR3 coding sequence is TGTGCCAGCAGCCAGCGGGTGGGGGGGCGAGAGACCCAGTACTTC. This translates into CASSQRVGGRETQYF. The genes are TRBV7-2 and TRBJ2-5; D may be TRBD2 (7 bases). The CDR3 loop spans 15 amino acids. V was shortened by 5 bases and J by 4 bases, with 17 bases between the two germline ends. CDR1 is SGHTA and CDR2 is FQGNSA in the germline V gene.

This clonotype came up many times. The chain employs TRBV7-9 and TRBJ2-7; TRBD1 might be the D (6 bases). The V end lost 3 bases, the J end lost 4 bases, and 10 bases lay between the germline ends. Germline values: CDR1 SEHNR, CDR2 FQNEAQ (reference sequence). The CDR3 length is 13 residues. The CDR3 coding sequence is TGTGCCAGCAGCTTTGGCAGGGGATACGAGCAGTACTTC. Translation: CASSFGRGYEQYF. Based on the CDR3 plus reference TRBV7-9 and TRBJ2-7, the full variable domain is DTGVSQNPRHKITKRGQNVTFRCDPISEHNRLYWYRQTLGQGPEFLTYFQNEAQLEKSRLLSDRFSAERPKGSFSTLEIQRTEQGDSAMYLCASSFGRGYEQYFGPGTRLTVT.

This clonotype was detected many times. The chain combines TRBV5-6 with TRBJ2-3, with 9 nucleotides matching TRBD1. The CDR3 runs to 16 residues. V was pared by 2 bases and J by 2 bases, with 6 bases of the junction left unmatched. Germline-derived CDR1 and CDR2 are SGHDT and YYEEEE. The CDR3: CASSLPGQGFTDTQYF. The CDR3 DNA reads TGTGCCAGCAGCTTACCCGGACAGGGGTTCACAGATACGCAGTATTTT.

In its sample, this clonotype was seen a few times. The CDR3: CASIRGSVLSNQPQHF. DNA for the CDR3: TGTGCCAGCATTAGGGGTTCTGTTCTTAGCAATCAGCCCCAGCATTTT. The rearrangement joins TRBV6-6 to TRBJ1-5; tentative D call: TRBD1 (5 bases). This CDR3 region has 16 residues. Deletions cut 7 bases from V and 0 bases from J, with 16 bases between. Germline CDR1 is MNHNY and CDR2 is SVGAGI (reference sequence).

This clonotype was picked up many times. This may be a read error: a much more frequent sequence differs by one nucleotide. The rearrangement joins TRBV9 to TRBJ2-7; D might be TRBD1 (6 bases). CDR3 size: 14 residues. Germline CDR1 reads SGDLS; CDR2 reads YYNGEE. The CDR3 region has the DNA TGTGCCAGCAGCGTAGCTCCAGGGGTCTACGAGCAGTCCTTC. The encoded protein is CASSVAPGVYEQSF.

The chain uses TRBV20-1 and TRBJ1-4, with D perhaps matching TRBD1 (6 bases). The CDR3 has 14 residues. CDR1 DFQATT and CDR2 SNEGSKA come from the germline V gene (reference sequence). Trimming removed 3 bases from V and 10 bases from J, with 18 bases in between. The CDR3 DNA reads as TGCAGTGCTAGGCTTGGGGGCCCTGAGGGAAAACTGTTTTTT. Translation gives CSARLGGPEGKLFF.

This clonotype was observed at least ten times. The chain links TRBV16 to TRBJ1-6; TRBD1 agrees at 7 bases. Germline V gene sequence: CDR1 KGHSY, CDR2 FQNENV. This CDR3 contains 14 residues. Losses at the gene ends were 4 bases for V and 11 bases for J; bases not matched to a gene: 8. The chain's CDR3 is CASSPRQGLTPLHF. CDR3 coding DNA: TGTGCCAGCAGCCCGCGACAGGGTCTTACACCCCTCCACTTT.